This is a list of T cell receptor beta chains from one sample in a study of T cell responses to AZD1222 COVID-19 vaccine. The repertoire was sequenced with immunoSEQ multiplex PCR; TCRdb's copy has only in-frame clones and lacks some. The sample consists of roughly 200,000 clones, 85% to 95% of them appearing once. This specimen was peripheral blood, taken on day 0 of AZD1222 vaccination. The receptors were sampled from an adult in good health. Both conserved end residues are part of each CDR3. Fields, in order: V gene, clone size, J gene, D gene, CDR3 DNA, CDR3 protein. A D gene is named only where the DNA matches it firmly. The size field is filled for only some rows; it gives once, few, many or a size class.

V: TRBV5-1
size: .
J: TRBJ2-1
D: TRBD1
DNA: TGCGCCAGTGGGCGGGGGACAGGGCCCAATGAGCAGTTCTTC
CDR3: CASGRGTGPNEQFF

V: TRBV13
size: .
J: TRBJ1-2
D: .
DNA: TGTGCCAGCAGCTTAGCCCGGACAGACTTGGACTATGGCTACACCTTC
CDR3: CASSLARTDLDYGYTF

V: TRBV7-9
size: .
J: TRBJ1-6
D: .
DNA: TGTGCCAGCAGCTCCCTTAAACGGGGGATTAATTCACCCCTCCACTTT
CDR3: CASSSLKRGINSPLHF

V: TRBV28
size: .
J: TRBJ1-2
D: .
DNA: TGTGCCAGCAGTAGCCCTGGGGGGGGGCGGCAACGTGGCTACACCTTC
CDR3: CASSSPGGGRQRGYTF

V: TRBV2
size: once
J: TRBJ1-6
D: .
DNA: TGTGCCAGCAGGGTTGACGGCGCAAATTCACCCCTCCACTTT
CDR3: CASRVDGANSPLHF

V: TRBV18
size: .
J: TRBJ1-1
D: .
DNA: TGTGCCAGCTCACCAGGCTCGGGGGGTAGCACTGAAGCTTTCTTT
CDR3: CASSPGSGGSTEAFF

V: TRBV27
size: .
J: TRBJ1-3
D: TRBD1
DNA: TGTGCCAGCAGTTTACGGGCGACCGGGACAGCCGGAAACACCATATATTTT
CDR3: CASSLRATGTAGNTIYF

V: TRBV20-1
size: .
J: TRBJ2-5
D: .
DNA: TGCAGTGCTAGCCCAGGGACATTCCAGTACTTC
CDR3: CSASPGTFQYF

V: TRBV6-6
size: .
J: TRBJ1-1
D: TRBD1
DNA: TGTGCCAGCAGTACATCAGGGGGCGACGGTTACACTGAAGCTTTCTTT
CDR3: CASSTSGGDGYTEAFF

V: TRBV27
size: once
J: TRBJ1-2
D: .
DNA: TGTGCCAGCAGTTCCACAGGGAGGTATGGCTACACCTTC
CDR3: CASSSTGRYGYTF

V: TRBV28
size: .
J: TRBJ2-7
D: TRBD1
DNA: TGTGCCAGCAGTTTATACTCGGGACAGGGGGCTTACGAGCAGTACTTC
CDR3: CASSLYSGQGAYEQYF

V: TRBV19
size: .
J: TRBJ1-2
D: .
DNA: TGTGCCAGTAGTATAGGGAGGCAGACAGGCTACACCTTC
CDR3: CASSIGRQTGYTF

V: TRBV7-9
size: .
J: TRBJ1-2
D: TRBD1
DNA: TGTGCCAGCAGCCTGGGACAGGGGAATTATGGCTACACCTTC
CDR3: CASSLGQGNYGYTF

V: TRBV11-2
size: .
J: TRBJ1-4
D: .
DNA: TGTGCCAGCAGCTTAGGGGCGTTGGGCCGTAATGAAAAACTGTTTTTT
CDR3: CASSLGALGRNEKLFF

V: TRBV6-5
size: .
J: TRBJ1-1
D: .
DNA: TGTGCCAGCAGTTACTCGACGGGCAGTGGATACACTGAAGCTTTCTTT
CDR3: CASSYSTGSGYTEAFF

V: TRBV24-1
size: .
J: TRBJ1-5
D: .
DNA: TGTGCCACTGGGGTGGTAAATCAGCCCCAGCATTTT
CDR3: CATGVVNQPQHF

V: TRBV18
size: .
J: TRBJ1-2
D: .
DNA: TGTGCCAGCTCACACGAACAGGGCAGGGCAAACTATGGCTACACCTTC
CDR3: CASSHEQGRANYGYTF

V: TRBV29-1
size: .
J: TRBJ2-1
D: TRBD1
DNA: TGCAGCGTTGAAGAATTAACAGGGGCGGGCTACAATGAGCAGTTCTTC
CDR3: CSVEELTGAGYNEQFF

V: TRBV30
size: .
J: TRBJ1-5
D: .
DNA: TGTGCCTGGAGTGTACTGGATAGCAATCAGCCCCAGCATTTT
CDR3: CAWSVLDSNQPQHF

V: TRBV5-1
size: .
J: TRBJ2-5
D: TRBD1
DNA: TGCGCCAGCAGCTGGACAGGGGGCGCAGGAGAGACCCAGTACTTC
CDR3: CASSWTGGAGETQYF

V: TRBV6-6
size: .
J: TRBJ2-1
D: .
DNA: TGTGCCAGCAGTCGCCTCTTAGGGTCCTACAATGAGCAGTTCTTC
CDR3: CASSRLLGSYNEQFF

V: TRBV13
size: .
J: TRBJ2-3
D: .
DNA: TGTGCCAGCAGCGGTGGGGCCCTACAGACAGATACGCAGTATTTT
CDR3: CASSGGALQTDTQYF

V: TRBV5-1
size: .
J: TRBJ2-7
D: TRBD2
DNA: TGCGCCAGCAGCTTGGATCTAGCGGGGGGCATCCACGAGCAGTACTTC
CDR3: CASSLDLAGGIHEQYF

V: TRBV28
size: .
J: TRBJ2-1
D: .
DNA: TGTGCCAGTATAATGACGGGACGGATAAACAATGAGCAGTTCTTC
CDR3: CASIMTGRINNEQFF

V: TRBV12-3/TRBV12-4
size: .
J: TRBJ1-2
D: .
DNA: TGTGCCAGCAGTTCTACAGGTTCCTATAGCTACACCTTC
CDR3: CASSSTGSYSYTF

V: TRBV6-5
size: .
J: TRBJ1-3
D: TRBD1
DNA: TGTGCCAGCAGTCCAGGGGGTTATCATGGAAACACCATATATTTT
CDR3: CASSPGGYHGNTIYF

V: TRBV28
size: .
J: TRBJ2-7
D: TRBD1
DNA: TGTGCCAGCAGCCAGGGGGTTGGCGAGCAGTACTTC
CDR3: CASSQGVGEQYF

V: TRBV7-2
size: few
J: TRBJ2-7
D: .
DNA: TGTGCCAGCAGCCCTCTTTTGCGGGGTGAGCAGTACTTC
CDR3: CASSPLLRGEQYF